Listed here is a single TCR beta chain. Its antigen is undetermined. These data come from a study of cytomegalovirus exposure and HLA in healthy donors. Notes on the study in general: Rare TCR sequences predominated, though certain public TCRs were found in many donors.

Germline values: CDR1 SEHNR, CDR2 FQNEAQ (reference sequence). Trimming removed 4 bases at V and 1 base at J, with 17 bases between. CDR3 length: 17 amino acids. Sequencing used immunoSEQ multiplex PCR; TCRdb keeps in-frame clones, though not all of them. This table holds roughly 180,000 clones, around 86% found once. The chain links TRBV7-9 to TRBJ2-4; a weak D match, TRBD1 (5 bases). The clonotype was recovered from a man aged 30 to 45 in good health and CMV-seropositive. The source material was PBMCs. The DNA for the CDR3 is TGTGCCAGCAGCTCGCCGACAGACCAGCCGGCCAAAAACATTCAGTACTTC. Residues: CASSSPTDQPAKNIQYF. The full variable domain, with the rest looked up from reference TRBV7-9 and TRBJ2-4, is DTGVSQNPRHKITKRGQNVTFRCDPISEHNRLYWYRQTLGQGPEFLTYFQNEAQLEKSRLLSDRFSAERPKGSFSTLEIQRTEQGDSAMYLCASSSPTDQPAKNIQYFGAGTRLSVL.